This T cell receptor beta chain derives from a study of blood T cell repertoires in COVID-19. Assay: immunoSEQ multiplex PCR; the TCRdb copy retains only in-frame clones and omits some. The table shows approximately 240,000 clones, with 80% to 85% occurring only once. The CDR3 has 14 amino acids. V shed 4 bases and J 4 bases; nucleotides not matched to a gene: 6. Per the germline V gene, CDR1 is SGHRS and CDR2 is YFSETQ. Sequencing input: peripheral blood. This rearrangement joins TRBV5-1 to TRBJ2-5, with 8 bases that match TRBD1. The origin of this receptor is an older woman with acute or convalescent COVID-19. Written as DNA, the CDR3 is TGCGCCAGCAGCCCCGGACAGGGCGGAGAGACCCAGTACTTC. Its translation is CASSPGQGGETQYF.